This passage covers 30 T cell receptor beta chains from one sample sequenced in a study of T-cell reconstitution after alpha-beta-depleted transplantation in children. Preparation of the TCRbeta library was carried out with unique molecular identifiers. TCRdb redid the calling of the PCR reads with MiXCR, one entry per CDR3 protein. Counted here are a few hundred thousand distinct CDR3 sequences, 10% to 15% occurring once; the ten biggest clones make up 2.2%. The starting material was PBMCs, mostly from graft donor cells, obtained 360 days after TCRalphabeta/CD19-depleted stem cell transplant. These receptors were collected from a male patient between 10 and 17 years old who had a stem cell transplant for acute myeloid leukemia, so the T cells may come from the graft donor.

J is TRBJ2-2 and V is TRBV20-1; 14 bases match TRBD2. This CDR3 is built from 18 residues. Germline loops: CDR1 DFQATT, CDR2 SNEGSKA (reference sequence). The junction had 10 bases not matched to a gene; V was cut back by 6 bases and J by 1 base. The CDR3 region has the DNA TGCAGTGCAAAGAAACCGGGACTAGCGGGAGTGAACACCGGGGAGCTGTTTTTT. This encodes CSAKKPGLAGVNTGELFF.

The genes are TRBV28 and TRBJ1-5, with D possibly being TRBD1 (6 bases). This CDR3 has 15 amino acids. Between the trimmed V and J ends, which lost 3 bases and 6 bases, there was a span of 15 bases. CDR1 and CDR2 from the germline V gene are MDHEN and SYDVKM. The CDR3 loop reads CASSFWGQGGQPQHF. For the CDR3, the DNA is TGTGCCAGCAGTTTTTGGGGGCAAGGGGGTCAGCCCCAGCATTTT.

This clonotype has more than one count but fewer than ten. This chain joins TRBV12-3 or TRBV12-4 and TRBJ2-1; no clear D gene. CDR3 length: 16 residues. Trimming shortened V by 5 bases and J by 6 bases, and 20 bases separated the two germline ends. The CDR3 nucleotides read TGTGCCAGCAGTCCCTTAGGTTCTCGAGGCGCCAATGAGCAGTTCTTC. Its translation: CASSPLGSRGANEQFF.

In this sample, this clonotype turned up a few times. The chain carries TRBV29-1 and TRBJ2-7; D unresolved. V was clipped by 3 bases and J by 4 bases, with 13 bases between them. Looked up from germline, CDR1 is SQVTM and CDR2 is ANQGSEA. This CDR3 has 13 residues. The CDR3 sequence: CSVETLIYYEQYF. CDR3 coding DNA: TGCAGCGTTGAGACTTTAATATATTACGAGCAGTACTTC.

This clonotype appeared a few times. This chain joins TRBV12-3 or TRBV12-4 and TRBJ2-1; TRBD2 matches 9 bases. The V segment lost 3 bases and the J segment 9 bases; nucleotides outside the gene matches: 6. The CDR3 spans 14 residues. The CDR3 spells CASSFGTSRGEQFF. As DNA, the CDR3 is TGTGCCAGCAGTTTCGGGACTAGCAGAGGTGAGCAGTTCTTC.

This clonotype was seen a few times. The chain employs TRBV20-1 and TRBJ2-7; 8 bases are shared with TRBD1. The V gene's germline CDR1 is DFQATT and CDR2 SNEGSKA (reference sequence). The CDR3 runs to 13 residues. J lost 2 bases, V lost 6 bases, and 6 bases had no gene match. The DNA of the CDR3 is TGCAGTGCGCCGGGACAGGCCGCCTACGAGCAGTACTTC. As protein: CSAPGQAAYEQYF.

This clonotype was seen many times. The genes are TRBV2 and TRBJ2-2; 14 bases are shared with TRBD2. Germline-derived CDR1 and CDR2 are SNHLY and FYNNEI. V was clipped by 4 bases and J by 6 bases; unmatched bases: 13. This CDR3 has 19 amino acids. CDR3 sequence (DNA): TGTGCCAGCAGTGGGCAAAGACTAGCGGGAGGGTCCCGCGCCGGGGAGCTGTTTTTT. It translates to CASSGQRLAGGSRAGELFF. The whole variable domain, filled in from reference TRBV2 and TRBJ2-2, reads EPEVTQTPSHQVTQMGQEVILRCVPISNHLYFYWYRQILGQKVEFLVSFYNNEISEKSEIFDDQFSVERPDGSNFTLKIRSTKLEDSAMYFCASSGQRLAGGSRAGELFFGEGSRLTVL.

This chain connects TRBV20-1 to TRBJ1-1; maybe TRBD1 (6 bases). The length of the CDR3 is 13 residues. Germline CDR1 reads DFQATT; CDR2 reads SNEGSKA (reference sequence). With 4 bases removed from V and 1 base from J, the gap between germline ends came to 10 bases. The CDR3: CSATQGGNTEAFF. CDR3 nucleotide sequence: TGCAGTGCTACCCAAGGGGGGAACACTGAAGCTTTCTTT.

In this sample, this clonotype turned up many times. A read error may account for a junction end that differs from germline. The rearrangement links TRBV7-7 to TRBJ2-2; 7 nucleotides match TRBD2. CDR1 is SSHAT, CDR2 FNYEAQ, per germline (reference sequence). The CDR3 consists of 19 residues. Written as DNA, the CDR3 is TGTGCTAGCAGCTTATCCAACCCGACTAGCTTCGCGAACACCGGGGAGCTGTTTTTT. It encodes CASSLSNPTSFANTGELFF.

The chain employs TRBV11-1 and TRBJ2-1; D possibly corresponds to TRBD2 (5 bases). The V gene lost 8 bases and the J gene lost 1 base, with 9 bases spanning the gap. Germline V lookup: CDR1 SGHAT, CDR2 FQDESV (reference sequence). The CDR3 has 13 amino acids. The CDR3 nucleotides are TGTGCCAGCCCCTGGAGGTCCTACAATGAGCAGTTCTTC. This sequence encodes CASPWRSYNEQFF. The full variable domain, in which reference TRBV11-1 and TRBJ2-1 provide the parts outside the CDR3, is EAEVAQSPRYKITEKSQAVAFWCDPISGHATLYWYRQILGQGPELLVQFQDESVVDDSQLPKDRFSAERLKGVDSTLKIQPAELGDSAMYLCASPWRSYNEQFFGPGTRLTVL.

CDR3 DNA sequence: TGTGCCAGCTCACCACCCCTAGGACTAGCGGTGTACCAAGAGACCCAGTACTTC. This gives the protein CASSPPLGLAVYQETQYF. The V and J genes are TRBV18 and TRBJ2-5; 10 positions match TRBD2. Looked up from germline, CDR1 is KGHSH and CDR2 is LQKENI. The CDR3 runs 18 residues. J gave up 0 bases and V 0 bases, and 7 bases lay outside the gene matches. Drawing the rest from reference TRBV18 and TRBJ2-5, the complete variable domain is NAGVMQNPRHLVRRRGQEARLRCSPMKGHSHVYWYRQLPEEGLKFMVYLQKENIIDESGMPKERFSAEFPKEGPSILRIQQVVRGDSAAYFCASSPPLGLAVYQETQYFGPGTRLLVL.

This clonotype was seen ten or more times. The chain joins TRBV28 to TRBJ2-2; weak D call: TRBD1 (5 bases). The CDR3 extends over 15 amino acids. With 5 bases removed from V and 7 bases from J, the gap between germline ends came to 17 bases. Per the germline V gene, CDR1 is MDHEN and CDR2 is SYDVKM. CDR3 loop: CASSDPGPRGGELFF. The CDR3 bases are TGTGCCAGCAGTGACCCGGGCCCTAGGGGCGGGGAGCTGTTTTTT.

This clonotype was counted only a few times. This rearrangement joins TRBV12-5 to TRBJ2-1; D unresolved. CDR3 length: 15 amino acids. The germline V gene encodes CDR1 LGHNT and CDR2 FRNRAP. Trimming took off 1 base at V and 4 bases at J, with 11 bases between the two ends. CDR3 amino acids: CASGLGYQEYNEQFF. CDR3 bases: TGTGCTAGTGGTTTGGGCTACCAAGAGTACAATGAGCAGTTCTTC.

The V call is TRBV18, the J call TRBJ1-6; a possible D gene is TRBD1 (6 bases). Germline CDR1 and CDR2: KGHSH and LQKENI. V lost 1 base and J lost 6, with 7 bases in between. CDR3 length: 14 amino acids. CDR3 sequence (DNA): TGTGCCAGCTCACCACGCAGGGGTAATTCACCCCTCCACTTT. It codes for CASSPRRGNSPLHF.

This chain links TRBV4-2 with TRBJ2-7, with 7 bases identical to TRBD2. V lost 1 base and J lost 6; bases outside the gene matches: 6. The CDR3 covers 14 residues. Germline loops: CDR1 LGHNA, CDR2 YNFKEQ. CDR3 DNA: TGTGCCAGCAGCCAAGTAGCGGGCCTCCCCGAGCAGTACTTC. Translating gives CASSQVAGLPEQYF.

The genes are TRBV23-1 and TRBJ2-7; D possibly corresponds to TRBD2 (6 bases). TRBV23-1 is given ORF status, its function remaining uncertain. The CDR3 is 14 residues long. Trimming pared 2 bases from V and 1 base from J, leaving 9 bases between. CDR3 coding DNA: TGCGCCAGCAGTCAACAGCGGGTTTCCTACGAGCAGTACTTC. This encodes CASSQQRVSYEQYF.

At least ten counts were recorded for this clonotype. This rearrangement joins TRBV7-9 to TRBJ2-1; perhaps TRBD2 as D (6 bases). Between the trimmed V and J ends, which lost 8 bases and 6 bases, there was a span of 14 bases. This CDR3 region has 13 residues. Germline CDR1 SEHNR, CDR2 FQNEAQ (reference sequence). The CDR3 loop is CASRLEEGNEQFF. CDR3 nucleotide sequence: TGTGCCAGCCGACTAGAAGAGGGCAATGAGCAGTTCTTC.

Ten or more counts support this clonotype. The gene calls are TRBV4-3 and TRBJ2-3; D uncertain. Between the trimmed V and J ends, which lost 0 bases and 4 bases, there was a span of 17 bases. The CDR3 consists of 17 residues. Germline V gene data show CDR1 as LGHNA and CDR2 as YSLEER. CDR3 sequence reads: CASSQDQNAVGSDTQYF. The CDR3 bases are TGCGCCAGCAGCCAAGATCAAAACGCGGTGGGATCAGATACGCAGTATTTT.

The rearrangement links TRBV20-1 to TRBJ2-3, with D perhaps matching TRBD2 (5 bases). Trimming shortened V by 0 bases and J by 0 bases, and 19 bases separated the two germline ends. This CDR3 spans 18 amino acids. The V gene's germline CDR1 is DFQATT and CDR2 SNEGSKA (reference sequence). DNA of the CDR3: TGCAGTGCTAGAGATGGGTGGGAGCGTCGCAAGAGCACAGATACGCAGTATTTT. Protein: CSARDGWERRKSTDTQYF.

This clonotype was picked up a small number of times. In DNA, the CDR3 is TGTGCCAGCCCCCTCTCGGGTTGGTTTAAGGGCAATGAGCAGTTCTTC. Translation gives CASPLSGWFKGNEQFF. The V gene is TRBV7-9, the J gene TRBJ2-1; D is undetermined. The CDR3 is 16 amino acids. Germline V CDR1 and CDR2: SEHNR, FQNEAQ (reference sequence). Trimming stripped 8 bases from V and 6 bases from J, with 23 bases between.

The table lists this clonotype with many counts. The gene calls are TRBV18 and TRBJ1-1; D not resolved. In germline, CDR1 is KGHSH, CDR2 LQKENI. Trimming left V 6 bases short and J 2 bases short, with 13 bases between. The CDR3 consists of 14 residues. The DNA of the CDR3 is TGTGCCAGCTCGGCGGAGGCACTTAACACTGAAGCTTTCTTT. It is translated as CASSAEALNTEAFF.

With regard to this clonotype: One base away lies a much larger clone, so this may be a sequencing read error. CDR3 in amino acids: CASSDGLRYF. For the CDR3, the DNA is TGTGCCAGCAGTGACGGCCTTCGGTACTTC. The chain combines TRBV28 with TRBJ2-4; D is unclear. The CDR3 has 10 residues. The germline V and J ends were trimmed by 5 bases and 15 bases, with 11 bases remaining between them. Germline V gives CDR1 MDHEN, CDR2 SYDVKM.

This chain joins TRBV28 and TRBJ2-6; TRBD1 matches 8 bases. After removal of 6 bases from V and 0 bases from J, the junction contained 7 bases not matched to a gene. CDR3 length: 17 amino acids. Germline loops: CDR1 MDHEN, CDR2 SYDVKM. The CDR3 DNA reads TGTGCCAGCAGCCGTAGACAGGGGCTCTCTGGGGCCAACGTCCTGACTTTC. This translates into CASSRRQGLSGANVLTF.

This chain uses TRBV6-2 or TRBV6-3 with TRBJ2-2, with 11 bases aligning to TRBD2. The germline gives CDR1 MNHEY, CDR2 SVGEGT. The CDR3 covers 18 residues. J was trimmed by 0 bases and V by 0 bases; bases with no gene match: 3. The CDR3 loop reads CASSYSGTSGPNTGELFF. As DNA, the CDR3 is TGTGCCAGCAGTTACTCTGGGACTAGCGGACCGAACACCGGGGAGCTGTTTTTT.

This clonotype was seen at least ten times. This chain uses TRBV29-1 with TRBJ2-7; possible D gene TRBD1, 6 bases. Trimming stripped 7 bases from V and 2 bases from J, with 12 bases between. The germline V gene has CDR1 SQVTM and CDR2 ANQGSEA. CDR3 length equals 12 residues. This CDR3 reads CSALTGAYEQYF. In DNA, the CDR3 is TGCAGCGCCCTGACAGGAGCCTACGAGCAGTACTTC.

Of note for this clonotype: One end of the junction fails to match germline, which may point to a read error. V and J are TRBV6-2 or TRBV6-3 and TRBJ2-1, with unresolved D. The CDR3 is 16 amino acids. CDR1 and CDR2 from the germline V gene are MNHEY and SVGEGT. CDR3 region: CASTYSRGVTYNEQFF. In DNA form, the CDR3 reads TGTGCCAGCACTTACTCTAGAGGAGTAACCTACAATGAGCAGTTCTTC.

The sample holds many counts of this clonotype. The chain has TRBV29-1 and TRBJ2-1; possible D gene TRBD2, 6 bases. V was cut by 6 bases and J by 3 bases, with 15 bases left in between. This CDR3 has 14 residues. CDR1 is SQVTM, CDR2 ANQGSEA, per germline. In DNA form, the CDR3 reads TGCAGCGTCGTAGGACTAAGCGGCTACAATGAGCAGTTCTTC. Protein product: CSVVGLSGYNEQFF.

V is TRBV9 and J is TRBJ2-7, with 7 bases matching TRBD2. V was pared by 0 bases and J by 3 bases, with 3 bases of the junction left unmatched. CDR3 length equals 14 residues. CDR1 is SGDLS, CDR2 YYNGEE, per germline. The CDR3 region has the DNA TGTGCCAGCAGCGTAGGCGGGAGATACTACGAGCAGTACTTC. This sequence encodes CASSVGGRYYEQYF.

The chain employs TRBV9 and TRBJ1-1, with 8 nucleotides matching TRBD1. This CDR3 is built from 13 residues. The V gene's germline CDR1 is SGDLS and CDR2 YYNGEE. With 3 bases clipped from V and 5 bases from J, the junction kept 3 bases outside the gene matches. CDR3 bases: TGTGCCAGCAGCGCACAGGGGGGGACTGAAGCTTTCTTT. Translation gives CASSAQGGTEAFF.

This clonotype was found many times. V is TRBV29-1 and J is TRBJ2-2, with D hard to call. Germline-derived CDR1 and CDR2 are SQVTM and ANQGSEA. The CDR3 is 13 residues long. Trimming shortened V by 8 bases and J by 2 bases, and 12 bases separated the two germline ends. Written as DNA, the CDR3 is TGCAGCTTTTGCGGAATTAACACCGGGGAGCTGTTTTTT. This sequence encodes CSFCGINTGELFF.